This T cell receptor (beta chain) was recorded in a study of T cells in Graves' hyperthyroidism and ophthalmopathy. Study findings and constraints: Ophthalmopathy was distinguished from stable hyperthyroidism by 13 V-J signatures. Ophthalmopathy, which appeared later, was predicted by the model a median around 6.5 months before onset.

This clonotype was counted between two and nine times. Its cognate antigen is unknown. Diagnoses rested on clinical symptoms, serum thyroxine and TRAb, thyroid ultrasound and orbital computed tomography. The CDR3 regions of TCR beta were amplified from RNA transcripts. The HTBI primer set drove a first-round RT-PCR of the TCR CDR3. TCRdb reanalysed the multiplex PCR reads using MiXCR and keeps one entry per CDR3 protein. This table holds some 770,000 distinct CDR3 sequences, approximately 16% found once. V was clipped by 2 bases and J by 2 bases, with 10 bases between them. Per the germline V gene, CDR1 is SGDLS and CDR2 is YYNGEE. This CDR3 has 14 residues.

The source is a man between 18 and 35 years old with Graves' hyperthyroidism. The chain combines TRBV9 with TRBJ2-5; possibly TRBD1 for D (6 bases). The sequenced sample consisted of blood. The CDR3 is CASSVGTSQETQYF. In DNA form, the CDR3 reads TGTGCCAGCAGCGTCGGGACATCGCAAGAGACCCAGTACTTC.